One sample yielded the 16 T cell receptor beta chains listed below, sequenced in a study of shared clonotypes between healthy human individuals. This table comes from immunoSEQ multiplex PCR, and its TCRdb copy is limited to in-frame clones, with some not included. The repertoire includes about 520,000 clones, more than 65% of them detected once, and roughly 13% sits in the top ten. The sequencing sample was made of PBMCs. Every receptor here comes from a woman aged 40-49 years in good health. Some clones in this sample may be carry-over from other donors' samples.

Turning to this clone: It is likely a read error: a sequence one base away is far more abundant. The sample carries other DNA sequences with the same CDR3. This chain's CDR3 is CAWSVLSGAGGYTF. In nucleotides, the CDR3 is TGTGCCTGGAGTGTACTGTCGGGGGCGGGGGGCTACACCTTC. The V gene is TRBV30, the J gene TRBJ1-2; TRBD1 is a possible D gene (6 bases). The germline V gene has CDR1 GTSNPN and CDR2 SVGIG (reference sequence). V dropped 0 bases and J dropped 8 bases, with 16 bases sitting between them. The CDR3 consists of 14 residues.

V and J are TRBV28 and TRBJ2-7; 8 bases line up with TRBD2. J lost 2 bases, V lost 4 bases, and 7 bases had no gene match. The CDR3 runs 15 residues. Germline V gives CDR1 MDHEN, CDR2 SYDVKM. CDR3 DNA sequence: TGTGCCAGCAGTTCACCGGGACTAGGTCCCTACGAGCAGTACTTC. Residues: CASSSPGLGPYEQYF.

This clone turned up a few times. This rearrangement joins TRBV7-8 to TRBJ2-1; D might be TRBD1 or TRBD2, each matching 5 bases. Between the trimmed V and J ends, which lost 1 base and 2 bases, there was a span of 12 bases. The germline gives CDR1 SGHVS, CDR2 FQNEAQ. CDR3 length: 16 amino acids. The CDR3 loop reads CASSLVGGGAYNEQFF. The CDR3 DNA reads TGTGCCAGCAGCTTAGTTGGGGGTGGGGCCTACAATGAGCAGTTCTTC.

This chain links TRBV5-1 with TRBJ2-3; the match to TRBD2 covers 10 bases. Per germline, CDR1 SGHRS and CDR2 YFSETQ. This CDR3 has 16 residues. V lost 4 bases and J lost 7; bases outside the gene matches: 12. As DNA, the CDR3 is TGCGCCAGCAGCCTGGACCGGGCTAGCGGGAGTTATACGCAGTATTTT. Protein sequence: CASSLDRASGSYTQYF.

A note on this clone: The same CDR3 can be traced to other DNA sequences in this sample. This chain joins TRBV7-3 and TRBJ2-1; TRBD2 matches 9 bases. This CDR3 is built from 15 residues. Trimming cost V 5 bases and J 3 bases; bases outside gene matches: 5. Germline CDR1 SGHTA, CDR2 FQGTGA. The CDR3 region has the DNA TGTGCCAGCAGCCCGACTAGCGGAAACTACAATGAGCAGTTCTTC. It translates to CASSPTSGNYNEQFF.

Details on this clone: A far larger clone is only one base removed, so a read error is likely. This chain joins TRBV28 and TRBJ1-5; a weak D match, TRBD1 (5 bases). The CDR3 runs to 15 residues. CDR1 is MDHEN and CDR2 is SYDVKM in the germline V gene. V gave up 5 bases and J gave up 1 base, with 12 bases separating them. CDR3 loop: CASSPGCFSNQPQHF. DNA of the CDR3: TGTGCCAGCAGTCCAGGGTGTTTCAGCAATCAGCCCCAGCATTTT.

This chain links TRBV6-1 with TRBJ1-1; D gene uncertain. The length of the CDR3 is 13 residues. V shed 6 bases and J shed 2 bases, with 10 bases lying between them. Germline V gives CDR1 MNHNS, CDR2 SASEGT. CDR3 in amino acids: CASSLVGNTEAFF. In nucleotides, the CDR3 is TGTGCCAGCAGCCTGGTGGGAAACACTGAAGCTTTCTTT.

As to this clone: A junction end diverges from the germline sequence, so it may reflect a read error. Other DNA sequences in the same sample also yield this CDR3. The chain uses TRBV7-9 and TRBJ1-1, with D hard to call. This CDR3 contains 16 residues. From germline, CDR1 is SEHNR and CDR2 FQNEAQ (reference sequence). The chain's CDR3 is CASSLVALGNHTEAFF. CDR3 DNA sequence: TGTGCCAGTAGCTTAGTCGCTCTGGGGAATCATACTGAAGCTTTCTTT.

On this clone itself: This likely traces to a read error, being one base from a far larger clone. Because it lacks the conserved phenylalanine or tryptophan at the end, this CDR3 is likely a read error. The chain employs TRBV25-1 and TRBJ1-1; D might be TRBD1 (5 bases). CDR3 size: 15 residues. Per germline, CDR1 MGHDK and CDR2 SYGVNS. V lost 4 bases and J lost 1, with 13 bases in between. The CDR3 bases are TGTGCCAGCAGTGTACACGGTGGACAGAACACTGAAGCTTTCTCT. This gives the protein CASSVHGGQNTEAFS.

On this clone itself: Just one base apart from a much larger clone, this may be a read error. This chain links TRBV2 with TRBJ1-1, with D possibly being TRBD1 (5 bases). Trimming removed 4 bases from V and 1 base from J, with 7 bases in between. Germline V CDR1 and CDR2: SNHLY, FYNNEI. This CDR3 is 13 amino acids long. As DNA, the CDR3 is TGTGCCAGCAGTGGACAGCAGAACACTGAAGCTTTCTTT. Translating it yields CASSGQQNTEAFF.

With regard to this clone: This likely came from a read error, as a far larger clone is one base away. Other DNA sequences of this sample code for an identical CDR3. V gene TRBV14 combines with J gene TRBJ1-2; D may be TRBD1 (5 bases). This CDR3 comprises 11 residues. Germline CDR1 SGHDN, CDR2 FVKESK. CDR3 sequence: CGRSGGYGYTF. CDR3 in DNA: TGCGGTAGGTCGGGGGGCTATGGCTACACCTTC.

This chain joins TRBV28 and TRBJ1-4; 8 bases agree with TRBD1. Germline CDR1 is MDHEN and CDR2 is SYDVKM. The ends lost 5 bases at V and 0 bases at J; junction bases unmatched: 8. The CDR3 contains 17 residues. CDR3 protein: CASSPGTGRSTNEKLFF. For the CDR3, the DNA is TGTGCCAGCAGTCCCGGGACAGGACGATCAACTAATGAAAAACTGTTTTTT.

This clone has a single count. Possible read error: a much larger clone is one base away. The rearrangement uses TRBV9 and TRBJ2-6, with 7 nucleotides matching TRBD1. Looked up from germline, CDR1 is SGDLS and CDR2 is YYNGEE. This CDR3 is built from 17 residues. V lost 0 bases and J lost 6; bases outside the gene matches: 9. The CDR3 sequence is CASSVGLRGLEANVLTF. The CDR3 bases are TGTGCCAGCAGCGTAGGTCTCAGGGGGTTAGAGGCCAACGTCCTGACTTTC.

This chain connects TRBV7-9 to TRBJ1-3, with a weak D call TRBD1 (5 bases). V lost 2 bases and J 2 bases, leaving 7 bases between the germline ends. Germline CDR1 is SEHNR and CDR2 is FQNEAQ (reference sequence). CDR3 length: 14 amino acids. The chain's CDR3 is CASSLQGAGNTIYF. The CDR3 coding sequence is TGTGCCAGCAGCTTACAGGGAGCTGGAAACACCATATATTTT.

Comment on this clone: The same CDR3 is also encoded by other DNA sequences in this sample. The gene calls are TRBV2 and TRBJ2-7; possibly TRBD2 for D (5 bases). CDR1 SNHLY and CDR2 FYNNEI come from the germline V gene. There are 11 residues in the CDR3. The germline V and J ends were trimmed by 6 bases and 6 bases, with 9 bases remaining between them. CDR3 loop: CASSYSGEQYF. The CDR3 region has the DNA TGTGCCAGCAGCTACAGCGGCGAGCAGTACTTC.

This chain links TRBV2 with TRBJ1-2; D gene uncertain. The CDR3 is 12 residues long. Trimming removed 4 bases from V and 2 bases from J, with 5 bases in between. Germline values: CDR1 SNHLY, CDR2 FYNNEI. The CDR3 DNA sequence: TGTGCCAGCAGTGCCGAGAACTATGGCTACACCTTC. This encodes CASSAENYGYTF.